One and the same sample provided the 26 T cell receptor beta chains below, sequenced in a study of cytomegalovirus exposure and HLA in healthy donors. In the PCR, 60 Vbeta and 13 Jbeta primers were used. Profiling relied on immunoSEQ multiplex PCR, and the TCRdb table lists in-frame clones only, not all of them. The table shows under 200,000 clones, with 65% to 80% occurring only once. Material: PBMCs. The receptors derive from a woman aged 50 to 60 in good health and CMV-seropositive.

The chain joins TRBV11-2 to TRBJ2-5, with 7 positions matching TRBD1. This CDR3 contains 15 residues. Germline trimming cut 3 bases from V and 1 base from J; bases unmatched to any gene: 5. Looked up from germline, CDR1 is SGHAT and CDR2 is FQNNGV. CDR3 region: CASSFSTGPQETQYF. DNA for the CDR3: TGTGCCAGCAGCTTTTCGACAGGGCCCCAAGAGACCCAGTACTTC.

The chain has TRBV27 and TRBJ2-7; 9 bases fit TRBD1. This CDR3 is built from 15 residues. From germline, CDR1 is MNHEY and CDR2 SMNVEV (reference sequence). Unmatched junction bases numbered 12, after V lost 6 bases and J lost 6 bases. CDR3 DNA sequence: TGTGCCAGCAGCCTCTCCTCGGGACAGGGCTTCGAGCAGTACTTC. Its protein product is CASSLSSGQGFEQYF.

As regards this clone: At one end, the junction sequence differs from germline, possibly due to a read error. J is TRBJ2-4 and V is TRBV18, with TRBD2 matching 10 bases. CDR3 length: 17 residues. CDR1 is KGHSH and CDR2 is LQKENI in the germline V gene. In DNA, the CDR3 is TGTGCCAGCTCACCACCAGCGGGGGGGCTAGCCAAAAACAGTCAGTACTTC. This gives the protein CASSPPAGGLAKNSQYF.

The chain carries TRBV25-1 and TRBJ1-1; a possible D gene is TRBD1 (5 bases). This CDR3 is built from 15 residues. Germline assignment: CDR1 MGHDK and CDR2 SYGVNS. Trimming took off 3 bases at V and 0 bases at J, with 11 bases between the two ends. The CDR3 coding sequence is TGTGCCAGCAGTGAGTTGGGGGGGGTGAACACTGAAGCTTTCTTT. Amino acids: CASSELGGVNTEAFF.

This rearrangement joins TRBV6-1 to TRBJ2-7; 7 bases fit TRBD1. CDR3 length equals 16 residues. CDR1 MNHNS and CDR2 SASEGT come from the germline V gene. V shed 4 bases, J shed 5 bases, and the junction held 14 bases outside the gene matches. The CDR3 is CASSGQGGSFRDEQYF. As DNA, the CDR3 is TGTGCCAGCAGTGGACAGGGCGGGTCGTTTAGGGACGAGCAGTACTTC.

This clone was observed many times. V is TRBV15 and J is TRBJ1-2, with TRBD1 as a possible D gene (5 bases). Germline-derived CDR1 and CDR2 are LNHNV and YYDKDF (reference sequence). Trimming cost V 0 bases and J 8 bases, with 16 bases left between them. This CDR3 is built from 15 residues. This CDR3 is CATSREPTGETGYTF. The CDR3 DNA follows: TGTGCCACCAGCAGAGAACCCACGGGGGAGACGGGCTACACCTTC.

The chain uses TRBV27 and TRBJ1-2; D gene unclear. The CDR3 covers 13 residues. Germline V lookup: CDR1 MNHEY, CDR2 SMNVEV (reference sequence). Trimming took 3 bases from V and 8 from J, leaving 13 bases between them. Here the CDR3 reads CASSLSGSPGYTF. The DNA for the CDR3 is TGTGCCAGCAGTTTGAGCGGGTCCCCGGGCTACACCTTC.

This chain connects TRBV4-3 to TRBJ1-2, with a tentative D call TRBD1 (6 bases). The V gene's germline CDR1 is LGHNA and CDR2 YSLEER. The V and J ends lost 4 bases and 3 bases respectively, with 15 bases between them. The CDR3 totals 15 residues. CDR3 region: CASSLHRVSDYGYTF. CDR3 in DNA: TGCGCCAGCAGCCTCCACAGGGTGAGCGACTATGGCTACACCTTC.

This clone was picked up a small number of times. Other DNA sequences in the same sample also yield this CDR3. The rearrangement uses TRBV5-1 and TRBJ1-1; D is ambiguous. V was clipped by 0 bases and J by 1 base, with 4 bases between them. Germline V CDR1 and CDR2: SGHRS, YFSETQ. This CDR3 is built from 13 residues. The DNA of the CDR3 is TGCGCCAGCAGCTTGGCCGGGAACACTGAAGCTTTCTTT. This translates into CASSLAGNTEAFF.

CDR3 nucleotides: TGTGCCAGCAGTTCGAGTTTGCAGGGCGAGCAGTACTTC. It translates to CASSSSLQGEQYF. The V gene is TRBV11-2, the J gene TRBJ2-7; D might be TRBD1 (5 bases). The germline V gene has CDR1 SGHAT and CDR2 FQNNGV. The CDR3 consists of 13 residues. V was clipped by 6 bases and J by 6 bases, with 15 bases between them. Together with reference TRBV11-2 and TRBJ2-7, the CDR3 gives the full variable domain: EAGVAQSPRYKIIEKRQSVAFWCNPISGHATLYWYQQILGQGPKLLIQFQNNGVVDDSQLPKDRFSAERLKGVDSTLKIQPAKLEDSAVYLCASSSSLQGEQYFGPGTRLTVT.

The rearrangement uses TRBV5-1 and TRBJ1-4; TRBD1 matches 10 bases. V was clipped by 5 bases and J by 8 bases; unmatched bases: 12. This CDR3 is built from 16 residues. Germline assignment: CDR1 SGHRS and CDR2 YFSETQ. CDR3 bases: TGCGCCAGCAGTCATACTGCCGGGACAGGGGACGAAAAACTGTTTTTT. Its translation is CASSHTAGTGDEKLFF.

The chain recombines TRBV11-2 with TRBJ2-3, with TRBD2 matching over 10 bases. CDR3 size: 16 residues. V trimming: 0 bases; J trimming: 4 bases; junction bases outside the gene matches: 4. The V gene's germline CDR1 is SGHAT and CDR2 FQNNGV. As DNA, the CDR3 is TGTGCCAGCAGCTTAGATGTGGGACTAGCGTCAGATACGCAGTATTTT. As protein: CASSLDVGLASDTQYF.

The chain carries TRBV6-5 and TRBJ1-2; D might be TRBD1 (5 bases). The CDR3 is made up of 16 amino acids. Trimming took 3 bases from V and 2 from J, leaving 16 bases between them. Germline loops: CDR1 MNHEY, CDR2 SVGAGI. The chain's CDR3 is CASSYVSGYRNYGYTF. DNA of the CDR3: TGTGCCAGCAGTTATGTGTCAGGGTATAGGAACTATGGCTACACCTTC.

The chain carries TRBV7-2 and TRBJ1-5, with 9 bases fitting TRBD1. V gave up 5 bases and J gave up 5 bases; unmatched junction bases: 7. The CDR3 covers 15 residues. Germline V gene lookup returns CDR1 SGHTA and CDR2 FQGNSA. CDR3 bases: TGTGCCAGCAGCAAGGGACAGGGAGGGTATCAGCCCCAGCATTTT. This encodes CASSKGQGGYQPQHF.

The rearrangement links TRBV29-1 to TRBJ2-5; D not resolved. The germline CDR1 and CDR2 sequences are SQVTM and ANQGSEA. The CDR3 sequence is 10 residues long. The V and J ends lost 3 bases and 7 bases respectively, with 6 bases between them. The chain's CDR3 is CSVDSGTQYF. The CDR3 DNA sequence: TGCAGCGTTGACTCGGGGACCCAGTACTTC.

The V gene is TRBV4-1, the J gene TRBJ2-3; weak D call: TRBD2 (7 bases). V dropped 0 bases and J dropped 5 bases, with 24 bases sitting between them. This CDR3 has 19 amino acids. The germline V gene encodes CDR1 MGHRA and CDR2 YSYEKL. CDR3 nucleotide sequence: TGCGCCAGCAGCCAAGAACCCAACACACGGGGGGCTAGAGGAGATACGCAGTATTTT. Residues: CASSQEPNTRGARGDTQYF.

The chain carries TRBV4-1 and TRBJ1-2, with D possibly matching TRBD1 (6 bases). V dropped 1 base and J dropped 7 bases, with 16 bases sitting between them. CDR1 MGHRA and CDR2 YSYEKL come from the germline V gene. The CDR3 extends over 15 amino acids. CDR3 coding DNA: TGCGCCAGCAGCCAAGGTGGGGCAGGGGAGGGTGGCTACACCTTC. Its translation is CASSQGGAGEGGYTF.

This chain connects TRBV4-3 to TRBJ2-3; D is undetermined. In germline, CDR1 is LGHNA, CDR2 YSLEER. The CDR3 runs to 15 residues. V lost 0 bases, J lost 1 base, and 8 bases lay in between. The DNA for the CDR3 is TGCGCCAGCAGCCAAGATCGTACTGGCACAGATACGCAGTATTTT. Its translation is CASSQDRTGTDTQYF.

This chain uses TRBV5-1 with TRBJ2-5; 7 positions match TRBD2. The CDR3 has 13 residues. CDR1 and CDR2 (germline): SGHRS, YFSETQ. V lost 5 bases and J lost 1; bases outside the gene matches: 2. CDR3 DNA: TGCGCCAGCAGTTGGGGGGGCCAAGAGACCCAGTACTTC. It is translated as CASSWGGQETQYF.

The chain joins TRBV28 to TRBJ1-2, with 7 positions matching TRBD1. Germline V gene data show CDR1 as MDHEN and CDR2 as SYDVKM. The CDR3 contains 14 residues. Trimming cost V 9 bases and J 4 bases; bases outside gene matches: 11. The CDR3: CASRFPGQLYGYTF. The DNA of the CDR3 is TGTGCCAGTCGCTTTCCGGGACAGCTCTATGGCTACACCTTC.

This rearrangement joins TRBV28 to TRBJ1-1; TRBD1 might be the D (5 bases). CDR1 MDHEN and CDR2 SYDVKM come from the germline V gene. V was pared by 6 bases and J by 0 bases, with 20 bases between. The CDR3 runs 17 residues. The CDR3 coding sequence is TGTGCCAGCAGGGTAAAGACAGTGGCCGTCTTGAACACTGAAGCTTTCTTT. Protein sequence: CASRVKTVAVLNTEAFF.

V gene TRBV5-1 combines with J gene TRBJ2-7; a possible D gene is TRBD1 (5 bases). Germline CDR1 SGHRS, CDR2 YFSETQ. V shed 0 bases and J shed 2 bases, with 9 bases lying between them. This CDR3 spans 14 amino acids. The CDR3 loop is CASSLDRSPYEQYF. CDR3 coding DNA: TGCGCCAGCAGCTTGGACAGGTCACCCTACGAGCAGTACTTC.

The chain is built from TRBV2 and TRBJ1-2, with 10 bases aligning to TRBD1. CDR1 SNHLY and CDR2 FYNNEI come from the germline V gene. CDR3 length: 15 amino acids. Trimming removed 6 bases from V and 8 bases from J; junction bases left unmatched: 12. The chain's CDR3 is CASSILDRGRGGYTF. The CDR3 DNA follows: TGTGCCAGCAGCATCTTAGACAGGGGGCGCGGAGGCTACACCTTC.

The chain is built from TRBV4-3 and TRBJ1-1; D gene ambiguous. This CDR3 spans 17 amino acids. The germline CDR1 and CDR2 sequences are LGHNA and YSLEER. Deletions cut 0 bases from V and 0 bases from J, with 14 bases between. This chain's CDR3 is CASSQDLESQMNTEAFF. Written as DNA, the CDR3 is TGCGCCAGCAGCCAAGATCTTGAAAGCCAAATGAACACTGAAGCTTTCTTT.

J is TRBJ1-3 and V is TRBV7-9; D remains ambiguous. The germline V gene has CDR1 SEHNR and CDR2 FQNEAQ (reference sequence). CDR3 length: 18 amino acids. V lost 3 bases and J 3 bases, leaving 21 bases between the germline ends. The CDR3 reads CASSFPGREESYGNTIYF. The CDR3 nucleotides read TGTGCCAGCAGCTTCCCGGGGAGGGAAGAGAGCTATGGAAACACCATATATTTT.

The chain recombines TRBV10-1 with TRBJ2-2, with TRBD2 identical over 10 bases. The CDR3 covers 15 residues. The J segment lost 2 bases and the V segment lost 5 bases, leaving 2 bases of the junction unmatched. The germline V gene encodes CDR1 WNHNN and CDR2 SYGVQD (reference sequence). In nucleotides, the CDR3 is TGCGCCAGCAGTTGGACTAGCGGAAACACCGGGGAGCTGTTTTTT. Its translation is CASSWTSGNTGELFF.